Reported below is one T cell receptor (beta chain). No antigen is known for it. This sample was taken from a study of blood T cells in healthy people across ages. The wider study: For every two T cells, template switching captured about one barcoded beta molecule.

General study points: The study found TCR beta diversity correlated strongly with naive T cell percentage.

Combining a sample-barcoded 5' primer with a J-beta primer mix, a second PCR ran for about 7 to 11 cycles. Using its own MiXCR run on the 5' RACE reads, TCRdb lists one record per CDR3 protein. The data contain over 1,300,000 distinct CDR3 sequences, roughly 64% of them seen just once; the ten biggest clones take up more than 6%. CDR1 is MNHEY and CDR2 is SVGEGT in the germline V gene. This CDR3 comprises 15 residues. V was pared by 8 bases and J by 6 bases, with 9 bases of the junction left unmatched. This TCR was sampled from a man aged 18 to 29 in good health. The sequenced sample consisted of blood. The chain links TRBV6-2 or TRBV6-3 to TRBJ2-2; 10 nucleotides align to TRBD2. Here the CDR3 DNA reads TGTGCCAGCTATCTAGCGGGGGAACTCGCCGGGGAGCTGTTTTTT. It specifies CASYLAGELAGELFF.